This is a list of T cell receptor beta chains from one sample in a study of T cell responses to AZD1222 COVID-19 vaccine. TCRdb keeps only in-frame clones here, not all; method: immunoSEQ multiplex PCR. The table lists some 140,000 clones, around 90% of them singletons. The input for sequencing was peripheral blood, taken on day 0 of AZD1222 vaccination. All receptors come from an adult in good health. Each CDR3 is given with its conserved first and last residue.

J gene: TRBJ2-7
V gene: TRBV27
CDR3 protein: CASSLSLAGLAVEQYF

J gene: TRBJ2-3
V gene: TRBV7-3
CDR3 protein: CASSRDDRADTQYF

J gene: TRBJ2-1
V gene: TRBV7-3
CDR3 protein: CASSPGTGAYNEQFF

J gene: TRBJ2-3
V gene: TRBV4-1
CDR3 protein: CASSQKGVVLGDTQYF

J gene: TRBJ1-3
V gene: TRBV29-1
CDR3 protein: CSVGSGNTIYF

J gene: TRBJ2-7
V gene: TRBV9
CDR3 protein: CASSGGPVESSYEQYF

J gene: TRBJ1-6
V gene: TRBV27
CDR3 protein: CASSPQGSYNSPLHF

J gene: TRBJ2-3
V gene: TRBV5-8
CDR3 protein: CASSAGYGTSGIDTQYF

J gene: TRBJ1-1
V gene: TRBV5-3
CDR3 protein: CARRGERDPNTEAFF

J gene: TRBJ2-1
V gene: TRBV19
CDR3 protein: CASSMSGSAYNEQFF

J gene: TRBJ1-5
V gene: TRBV24-1
CDR3 protein: CATAENGNQPQHF

J gene: TRBJ2-2
V gene: TRBV19
CDR3 protein: CASRTNRDNTGELFF

J gene: TRBJ1-1
V gene: TRBV28
CDR3 protein: CASSLIGQAFF

J gene: TRBJ1-5
V gene: TRBV7-2
CDR3 protein: CASNSGGYSNQPQHF

J gene: TRBJ2-5
V gene: TRBV7-9
CDR3 protein: CASSSGLAGGPRETQYF

J gene: TRBJ2-5
V gene: TRBV5-1
CDR3 protein: CASSLTGTSGRVTETQYF

J gene: TRBJ1-3
V gene: TRBV13
CDR3 protein: CASSFYGSGNTIYF

J gene: TRBJ1-1
V gene: TRBV3-1/TRBV3-2
CDR3 protein: CASSLRTGVYTEAFF

J gene: TRBJ1-1
V gene: TRBV19
CDR3 protein: CASTPQGGVEAFF

J gene: TRBJ1-5
V gene: TRBV9
CDR3 protein: CASSGGQGYDQPQHF

J gene: TRBJ2-5
V gene: TRBV15
CDR3 protein: CATSRDLQETQYF

J gene: TRBJ2-2
V gene: TRBV24-1
CDR3 protein: CATSDQQNTGELFF

J gene: TRBJ2-7
V gene: TRBV12-3/TRBV12-4
CDR3 protein: CASSFGLAGEQYF

J gene: TRBJ1-1
V gene: TRBV9
CDR3 protein: CASSVEGVGANTEAFF

J gene: TRBJ2-1
V gene: TRBV6-1
CDR3 protein: CASTLPSSYNEQFF

J gene: TRBJ2-3
V gene: TRBV5-1
CDR3 protein: CASSLDPLASGSPDTQYF

J gene: TRBJ2-3
V gene: TRBV6-6
CDR3 protein: CASSYGGQAGVAGAKAWATQYF

J gene: TRBJ1-2
V gene: TRBV9
CDR3 protein: CASSVASGEVYYGYTF

J gene: TRBJ2-7
V gene: TRBV6-5
CDR3 protein: CASTYGAEYYEQYF

J gene: TRBJ2-7
V gene: TRBV11-2
CDR3 protein: CASSSLQGIHEQYF

J gene: TRBJ2-1
V gene: TRBV27
CDR3 protein: CASSPLAGTYYNEQFF

J gene: TRBJ2-7
V gene: TRBV18
CDR3 protein: CASSDERSGEQYF

J gene: TRBJ1-1
V gene: TRBV6-5
CDR3 protein: CASSAGPISFF

J gene: TRBJ2-1
V gene: TRBV5-4
CDR3 protein: CASSLPGLAVYNEQFF

J gene: TRBJ2-7
V gene: TRBV4-1
CDR3 protein: CASSQEVSGRVYEQYF

J gene: TRBJ2-7
V gene: TRBV6-2/TRBV6-3
CDR3 protein: CASSYELAMYEQYF

J gene: TRBJ1-6
V gene: TRBV7-2
CDR3 protein: CASSYRGGDNSPLHF

J gene: TRBJ1-5
V gene: TRBV7-2
CDR3 protein: CASSFRGHQPQHF

J gene: TRBJ2-5
V gene: TRBV7-9
CDR3 protein: CASEGGDSETQYF

J gene: TRBJ1-5
V gene: TRBV6-6
CDR3 protein: CASSYRENQPQHF

J gene: TRBJ1-5
V gene: TRBV7-2
CDR3 protein: CASSKQGGQPQHF

J gene: TRBJ2-2
V gene: TRBV2
CDR3 protein: CASSDLLAGGRTGELFF

J gene: TRBJ2-7
V gene: TRBV4-3
CDR3 protein: CASSQGLAGGYEQYF

J gene: TRBJ2-7
V gene: TRBV29-1
CDR3 protein: CSVEWTGGVRHEQYF

J gene: TRBJ1-2
V gene: TRBV27
CDR3 protein: CASSLSGQGYGYTF

J gene: TRBJ2-7
V gene: TRBV3-1/TRBV3-2
CDR3 protein: CASSQDPTSDREQYF

J gene: TRBJ2-3
V gene: TRBV25-1
CDR3 protein: CASRGAADADTQYF

J gene: TRBJ2-7
V gene: TRBV12-3/TRBV12-4
CDR3 protein: CASSLRANEQYF

J gene: TRBJ1-1
V gene: TRBV30
CDR3 protein: CAWRAVIGGYTEAFF

J gene: TRBJ1-2
V gene: TRBV3-1/TRBV3-2
CDR3 protein: CASSPTRDYGYTF

J gene: TRBJ2-1
V gene: TRBV7-9
CDR3 protein: CASRPPGGDEQFF

J gene: TRBJ2-1
V gene: TRBV7-2
CDR3 protein: CASSLQGVSYNEQFF

J gene: TRBJ1-1
V gene: TRBV6-1
CDR3 protein: CASSEAHEWGNTEAFF

J gene: TRBJ2-2
V gene: TRBV2
CDR3 protein: CASSLRTRITGELFF

J gene: TRBJ1-4
V gene: TRBV14
CDR3 protein: CASSQVAGQTNEKLFF